The present T cell receptor (beta chain) was sequenced within a study of OX40 agonist ivuxolimab in advanced cancers. At the level of the study: Patients with hepatocellular carcinoma, melanoma, renal cell or head and neck cancer made up the dose-escalation patients. Partial responses occurred in Three dose-escalation patients, one with hepatocellular carcinoma and two with cutaneous melanoma.

Overall study results and limits: Compared with others, partial responders at 0.1-3.0 mg/kg displayed clonal expansion among the lowest. Dose levels from 0.1 to 3.0 mg/kg saw CD4+ and CD8+ blood T cells expand clonally by week 6.

Worth noting for this clone: Its antigen is unidentified.

V was pared by 6 bases and J by 4 bases, with 13 bases between. The CDR3 extends over 14 amino acids. CDR1 is MNHEY and CDR2 is SMNVEV in the germline V gene (reference sequence). Clones were read by immunoSEQ multiplex PCR, and TCRdb kept only the in-frame ones, dropping some. The repertoire holds 25,000 to 35,000 clones, around nine tenths seen once, with around 29% in the top ten. This chain links TRBV27 with TRBJ1-3; D unresolved. The source is an adult with an advanced solid tumor such as melanoma, head and neck, liver or kidney cancer. The specimen comprised CD4+ or CD8+ T cells sorted from blood, sampled in a trial of the OX40 agonist ivuxolimab. Written as DNA, the CDR3 is TGTGCCAGCAGCTCCCGCCTCTCAGGAAACACCATATATTTT. As protein: CASSSRLSGNTIYF.